This is a list of T cell receptor beta chains from one sample in a study of vaccination effects on CD4 cells after COVID-19. Clones were sequenced by immunoSEQ multiplex PCR, and TCRdb holds only the in-frame ones, with some missing. The sample records 50,000 to 65,000 clones, about 80% being singletons. For these receptors, no antigen is known. The starting material was CD4+ T cells from PBMCs cultured with HCoV-229E spike peptides, obtained after COVID-19 vaccination. Receptors were obtained from a human donor who received a COVID-19 vaccine. The CDR3 runs from the conserved cysteine through the conserved F or W. The order of the fields is clone size, V gene, J gene, D gene, CDR3 protein, CDR3 DNA. A D gene is named only where the DNA matches it firmly. Rows may omit the clone size; those that give it use once, few, many or a size class.

>.|TRBV24-1|TRBJ2-5|.
CATSDLRVGFEETQYF
TGTGCCACCAGTGATTTGCGAGTAGGGTTTGAAGAGACCCAGTACTTC
>.|TRBV5-1|TRBJ2-2|.
CASSLTAITSTGELFF
TGCGCCAGCAGCTTGACCGCCATTACAAGTACCGGGGAGCTGTTTTTT
>.|TRBV3-1/TRBV3-2|TRBJ2-2|.
CASSPSGELFF
TGTGCCAGCAGCCCCTCCGGGGAGCTGTTTTTT
>once|TRBV28|TRBJ1-4|.
CASSIGGAWTNEKLFF
TGTGCCAGCAGTATCGGGGGGGCGTGGACTAATGAAAAACTGTTTTTT
>few|TRBV7-9|TRBJ1-2|TRBD1
CASSQRDSSSNGYTF
TGTGCCAGCAGCCAACGGGACAGCTCTTCGAATGGCTACACCTTC
>.|TRBV18|TRBJ2-3|TRBD2
CASSSGLAGGRTDTQYF
TGTGCCAGCTCATCGGGACTAGCGGGGGGGCGCACAGATACGCAGTATTTT
>.|TRBV7-3|TRBJ2-2|.
CASSSSTVPGELFF
TGTGCCAGCAGCTCCTCCACGGTCCCCGGGGAGCTGTTTTTT
>.|TRBV29-1|TRBJ2-1|.
CSVQDYSYNEQFF
TGCAGCGTACAAGATTACTCCTACAATGAGCAGTTCTTC
>once|TRBV6-5|TRBJ2-5|TRBD1
CASRPGQGEETQYF
TGTGCCAGCAGGCCGGGACAGGGGGAAGAGACCCAGTACTTC
>once|TRBV7-2|TRBJ2-5|.
CASSLDGSRGTQYF
TGTGCCAGCAGCTTAGATGGGAGCCGAGGGACCCAGTACTTC
>few|TRBV3-1/TRBV3-2|TRBJ2-2|TRBD1
CASSQRGTGPTGELFF
TGTGCCAGCAGCCAAAGAGGGACAGGGCCAACCGGGGAGCTGTTTTTT
>once|TRBV24-1|TRBJ2-3|TRBD2
CATSDLRRGTDTQYF
TGTGCCACCAGTGATTTGAGGCGGGGGACGGATACGCAGTATTTT
>.|TRBV12-3/TRBV12-4|TRBJ2-1|.
CASSHGAYNEQFF
TGTGCCAGCAGCCACGGGGCCTACAATGAGCAGTTCTTC
>.|TRBV6-5|TRBJ2-3|TRBD2
CASSRERGTDTQYF
TGTGCCAGCAGCCGTGAGCGGGGGACAGATACGCAGTATTTT
>.|TRBV15|TRBJ2-2|.
CATSRGGNTGELFF
TGTGCCACCAGCAGAGGTGGGAACACCGGGGAGCTGTTTTTT
>few|TRBV9|TRBJ1-1|.
CASSPSFRASGAEGTEAFF
TGTGCCAGCAGCCCCAGCTTTCGAGCCTCAGGGGCTGAGGGCACTGAAGCTTTCTTT
>.|TRBV18|TRBJ1-1|.
CASSPDSLGTEAFF
TGTGCCAGCTCACCAGACAGTTTGGGTACTGAAGCTTTCTTT
>once|TRBV2|TRBJ2-2|.
CASSEWAENTGELFF
TGTGCCAGCAGTGAATGGGCGGAGAACACCGGGGAGCTGTTTTTT
>.|TRBV9|TRBJ2-5|.
CASSVEIGVGGRGETQYF
TGTGCCAGCAGCGTAGAGATCGGTGTCGGGGGGCGCGGGGAGACCCAGTACTTC
>.|TRBV5-1|TRBJ2-3|TRBD1
CASSSGQGAPDTQYF
TGCGCCAGCAGCTCGGGACAGGGGGCTCCAGATACGCAGTATTTT
>.|TRBV19|TRBJ2-1|TRBD2
CASSRLFSGGAYNEQFF
TGTGCCAGTAGTAGGCTCTTTAGCGGGGGGGCCTACAATGAGCAGTTCTTC
>.|TRBV19|TRBJ2-4|.
CASSSRTIAKNIQYF
TGTGCCAGTAGTTCCCGGACTATAGCCAAAAACATTCAGTACTTC
>.|TRBV5-1|TRBJ2-1|TRBD2
CASSLGLAGGMAQFF
TGCGCCAGCAGCCTGGGACTAGCGGGGGGGATGGCTCAGTTCTTC
>.|TRBV7-9|TRBJ2-3|.
CASSPLGLTDTQYF
TGTGCCAGCAGCCCGCTGGGCCTCACAGATACGCAGTATTTT
>.|TRBV7-3|TRBJ2-1|.
CASSLQGSYNEQFF
TGTGCCAGCAGCTTACAGGGTTCCTACAATGAGCAGTTCTTC
>.|TRBV5-1|TRBJ1-6|.
CASSPGQPNNSPLHF
TGCGCCAGCAGCCCCGGTCAGCCTAATAATTCACCCCTCCACTTT
>.|TRBV28|TRBJ2-6|.
CASNGFSGANVLTF
TGTGCCAGCAACGGCTTCTCTGGGGCCAACGTCCTGACTTTC
>.|TRBV5-1|TRBJ2-3|.
CASSLVAGPGTDTQYF
TGCGCCAGCAGCTTGGTTGCGGGACCAGGCACAGATACGCAGTATTTT
>.|TRBV3-1/TRBV3-2|TRBJ2-1|.
CASSEDGSSYNEQFF
TGTGCCAGCAGCGAGGACGGGAGCTCCTACAATGAGCAGTTCTTC
>.|TRBV2|TRBJ1-2|TRBD1
CASSETGYGYTF
TGTGCCAGCAGTGAGACAGGGTATGGCTACACCTTC
>.|TRBV5-1|TRBJ2-2|.
CASSSLWSGSNRPNTGELFF
TGCGCCAGCAGCTCCCTGTGGTCCGGGTCTAACCGCCCTAACACCGGGGAGCTGTTTTTT
>few|TRBV21-1|TRBJ1-1|.
CASSKVVRDTEAFF
TGTGCCAGCAGCAAAGTAGTGAGGGACACTGAAGCTTTCTTT
>.|TRBV3-1/TRBV3-2|TRBJ1-2|.
CASSLGRVDGYTF
TGTGCCAGCAGCCTGGGCAGGGTGGATGGCTACACCTTC
>.|TRBV24-1|TRBJ2-5|TRBD1
CATSDSNRGETQYF
TGTGCCACCAGTGATTCAAACAGGGGCGAGACCCAGTACTTC
>few|TRBV19|TRBJ2-1|.
CASSVQGSMNEQFF
TGTGCCAGTAGTGTGCAGGGGAGTATGAATGAGCAGTTCTTC
>once|TRBV19|TRBJ2-2|TRBD1
CASSPWQGAEAGELFF
TGTGCCAGTAGTCCCTGGCAGGGGGCGGAGGCCGGGGAGCTGTTTTTT
>few|TRBV28|TRBJ1-1|.
CASSPLTFTEAFF
TGTGCCAGCAGTCCCTTAACGTTCACTGAAGCTTTCTTT
>.|TRBV5-8|TRBJ2-3|.
CASPTLALPSTDTQYF
TGTGCCAGTCCGACCCTTGCGCTACCTAGCACAGATACGCAGTATTTT
>.|TRBV10-3|TRBJ1-1|.
CAISSKGGVTEAFF
TGTGCCATCAGTTCGAAAGGCGGGGTCACTGAAGCTTTCTTT
>few|TRBV7-9|TRBJ2-5|.
CASSLVVETQYF
TGTGCCAGCAGCTTAGTAGTTGAGACCCAGTACTTC